The source of this T cell receptor (beta chain) is a study of control samples from healthy donors and cancer patients. The data were produced by immunoSEQ multiplex PCR, yet TCRdb's version contains in-frame clones alone and is incomplete. The table has 150,000 or so clones, over 85% seen once. This CDR3 comprises 13 residues. V was cut by 4 bases and J by 7 bases, with 13 bases left in between. Germline assignment: CDR1 SQVTM and CDR2 ANQGSEA. Sample: blood. The sequence was collected from a man between 18 and 29 years old in good health. V is TRBV29-1 and J is TRBJ1-4, with D hard to call. Here the CDR3 reads CSVVGWSGEKLFF. Here the CDR3 DNA reads TGCAGCGTTGTGGGGTGGAGTGGTGAAAAACTGTTTTTT. Supplemented by reference TRBV29-1 and TRBJ1-4, the full variable domain reads SAVISQKPSRDICQRGTSLTIQCQVDSQVTMMFWYRQQPGQSLTLIATANQGSEATYESGFVIDKFPISRPNLTFSTLTVSNMSPEDSSIYLCSVVGWSGEKLFFGSGTQLSVL.